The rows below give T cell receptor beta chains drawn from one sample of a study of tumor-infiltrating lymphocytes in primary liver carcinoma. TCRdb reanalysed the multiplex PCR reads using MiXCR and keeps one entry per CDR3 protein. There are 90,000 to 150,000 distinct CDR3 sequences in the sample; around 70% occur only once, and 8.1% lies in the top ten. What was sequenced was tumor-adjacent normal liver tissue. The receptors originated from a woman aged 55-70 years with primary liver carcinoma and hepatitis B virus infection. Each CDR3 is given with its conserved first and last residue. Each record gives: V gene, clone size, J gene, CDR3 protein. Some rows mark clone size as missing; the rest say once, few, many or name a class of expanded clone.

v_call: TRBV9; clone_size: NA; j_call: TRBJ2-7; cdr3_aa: CASSVARLDDEQYF
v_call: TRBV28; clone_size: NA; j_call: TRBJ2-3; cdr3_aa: CASTPTLGTDTQYF
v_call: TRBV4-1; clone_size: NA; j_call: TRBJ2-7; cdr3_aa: CASSQVTTTGYEQYF
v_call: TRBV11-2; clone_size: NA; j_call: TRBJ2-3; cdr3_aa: CASSSDRGDIQYF
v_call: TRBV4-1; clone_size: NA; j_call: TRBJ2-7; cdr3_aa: CASSQDTETRLYEEYF
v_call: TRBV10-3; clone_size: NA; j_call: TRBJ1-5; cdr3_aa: CAISETNRPQHF
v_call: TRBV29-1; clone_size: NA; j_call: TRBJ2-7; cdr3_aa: CSVEGYSSSYEQYF
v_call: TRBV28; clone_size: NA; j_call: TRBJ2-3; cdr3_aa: CASSLKPMGLAGHGTTDMQYF
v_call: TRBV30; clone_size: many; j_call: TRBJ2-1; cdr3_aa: CAWSPIAGAGSDEQFF
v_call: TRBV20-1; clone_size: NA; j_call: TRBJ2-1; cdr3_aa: CSAEGRRGEQFF
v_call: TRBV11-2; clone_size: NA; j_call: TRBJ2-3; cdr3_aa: CASSWTRSSVSRDTQYF
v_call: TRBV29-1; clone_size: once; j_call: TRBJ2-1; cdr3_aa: CRVGGTGYSYNEQFF
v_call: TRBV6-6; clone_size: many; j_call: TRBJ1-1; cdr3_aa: CASSREGEAFF
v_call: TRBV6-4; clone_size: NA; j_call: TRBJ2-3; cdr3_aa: CTSNLTSERTDTQYF
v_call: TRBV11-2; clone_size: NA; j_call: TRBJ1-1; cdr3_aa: CAGSPTWGGGKGAEAFF
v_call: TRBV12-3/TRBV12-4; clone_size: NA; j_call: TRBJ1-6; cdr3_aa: CASSFYRDSSPLHF
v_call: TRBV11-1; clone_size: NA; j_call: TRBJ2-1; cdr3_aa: CASSYRDRVIDEHFF
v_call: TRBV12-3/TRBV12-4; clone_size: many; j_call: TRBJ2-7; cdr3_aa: CASRVAGSYEQYF
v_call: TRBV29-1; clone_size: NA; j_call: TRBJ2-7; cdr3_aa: CSIETSRSYEQYF
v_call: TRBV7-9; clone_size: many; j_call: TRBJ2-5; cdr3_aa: CASSFSAETQYF
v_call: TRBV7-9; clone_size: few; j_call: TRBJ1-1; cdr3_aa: CASSYDRVSTEAFF
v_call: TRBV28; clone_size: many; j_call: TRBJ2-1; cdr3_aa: CASSLEASGIEQFF
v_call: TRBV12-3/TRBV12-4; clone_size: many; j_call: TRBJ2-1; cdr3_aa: CASSRALNEQFF
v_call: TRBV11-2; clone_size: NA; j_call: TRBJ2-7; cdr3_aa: CASSRSGPSSYEHYF
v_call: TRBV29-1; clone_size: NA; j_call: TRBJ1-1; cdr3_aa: CSVSRSNTEALF
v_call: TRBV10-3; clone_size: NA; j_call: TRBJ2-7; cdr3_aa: CAISEVGETGEQYF
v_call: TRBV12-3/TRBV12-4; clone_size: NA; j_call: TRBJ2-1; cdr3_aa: CASTPREWSEQFF
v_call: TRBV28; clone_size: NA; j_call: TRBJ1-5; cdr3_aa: CASLRWTGAQPQHF
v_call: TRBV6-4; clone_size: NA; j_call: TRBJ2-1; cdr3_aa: CASSQTPGLAGYNEQLF
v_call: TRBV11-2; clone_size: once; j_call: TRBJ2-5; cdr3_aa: CASSYSRSGRETQNF
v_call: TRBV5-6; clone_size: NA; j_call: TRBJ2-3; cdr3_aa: CASGLDSGTATDTLYF
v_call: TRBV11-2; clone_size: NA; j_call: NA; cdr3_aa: CASSLGARGDTQHF
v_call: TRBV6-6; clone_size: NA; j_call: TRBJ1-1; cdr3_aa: CAITPDPRGTEVFF
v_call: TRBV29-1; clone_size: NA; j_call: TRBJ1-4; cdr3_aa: CSVEVAGGKEGGEKLFF
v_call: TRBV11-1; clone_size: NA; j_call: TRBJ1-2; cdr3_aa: CARSLKQGGGYSF
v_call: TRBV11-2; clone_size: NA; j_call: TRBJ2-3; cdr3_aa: CASILDRVDTQYF
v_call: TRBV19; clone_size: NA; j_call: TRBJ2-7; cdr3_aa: CASRTSGGSYEQYF
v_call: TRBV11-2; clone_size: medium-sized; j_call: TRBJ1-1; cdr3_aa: CASRDRDHTEAFF
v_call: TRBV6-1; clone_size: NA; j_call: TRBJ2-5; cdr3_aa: CASTGGDRTDQEAQYF
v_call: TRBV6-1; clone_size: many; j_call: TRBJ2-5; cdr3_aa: CASKLAGGGETQYF
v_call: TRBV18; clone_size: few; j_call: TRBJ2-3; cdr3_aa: CASSLAGAGDTQYF
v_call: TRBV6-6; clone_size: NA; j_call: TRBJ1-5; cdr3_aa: CASSYPDGGDQPQHF
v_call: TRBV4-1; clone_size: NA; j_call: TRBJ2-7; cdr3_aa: CASGQDPGQGTCEQYF
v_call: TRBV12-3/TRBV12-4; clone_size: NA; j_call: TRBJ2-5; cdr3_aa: CACSAGGPEAQYF
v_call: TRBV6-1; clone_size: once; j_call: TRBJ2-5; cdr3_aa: CASSESVESSQLGETQYF
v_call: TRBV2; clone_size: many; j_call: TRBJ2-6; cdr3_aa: CASADRAGANVLTF
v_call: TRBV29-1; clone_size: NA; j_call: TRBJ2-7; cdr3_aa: CSVGRTRDYEQYF
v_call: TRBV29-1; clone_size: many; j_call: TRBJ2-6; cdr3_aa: CSVRVDGSGANVLTF
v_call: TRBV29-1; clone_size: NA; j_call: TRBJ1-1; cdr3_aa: CSVEVRTDTEAFF
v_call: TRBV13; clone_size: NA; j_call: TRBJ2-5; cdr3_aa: CASSGDSKIQKTQYF
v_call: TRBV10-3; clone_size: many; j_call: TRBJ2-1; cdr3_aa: CAISDHEGGGQFF
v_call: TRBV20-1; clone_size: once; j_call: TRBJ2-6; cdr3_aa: CSATSGANVLTF
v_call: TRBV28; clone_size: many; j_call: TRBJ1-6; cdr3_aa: CASSLLRSPLHF